The source of this TCR beta chain is a study of T cell repertoires in cytomegalovirus infection. Whole-study context: Recently identified HLA-C-restricted CMV epitopes were among the peptides used. The public TCR beta signatures pointed to both CMV infection and matching HLA type.

TCRdb re-derived calls from the reads in MiXCR, one entry per CDR3 protein. The table shows about 310,000 distinct CDR3 sequences, with 25% occurring only once. The CDR3 is made up of 16 amino acids. Germline assignment: CDR1 DFQATT and CDR2 SNEGSKA (reference sequence). V was pared by 5 bases and J by 1 base, with 10 bases of the junction left unmatched. Study observations and caveats: Summed frequency of shared TCR beta families picked out CMV carriers who also had the relevant HLA. HLA-C-restricted CMV clonotypes gave the most frequent clonotype in two of eight donors.

This clonotype was seen a handful of times. Its antigen is unknown. The chain employs TRBV20-1 and TRBJ2-5; TRBD2 aligns across 10 bases. Source: cultured PBMCs, taken from culture after CMV antigen stimulation. The sequence was obtained from a human donor in good health (CMV status not recorded). Some clones in this sample may be carry-over from other donors' samples. CDR3: CSALQLLAGAQETQYF. CDR3 in DNA: TGCAGTGCTCTTCAGCTCCTAGCGGGAGCCCAAGAGACCCAGTACTTC.